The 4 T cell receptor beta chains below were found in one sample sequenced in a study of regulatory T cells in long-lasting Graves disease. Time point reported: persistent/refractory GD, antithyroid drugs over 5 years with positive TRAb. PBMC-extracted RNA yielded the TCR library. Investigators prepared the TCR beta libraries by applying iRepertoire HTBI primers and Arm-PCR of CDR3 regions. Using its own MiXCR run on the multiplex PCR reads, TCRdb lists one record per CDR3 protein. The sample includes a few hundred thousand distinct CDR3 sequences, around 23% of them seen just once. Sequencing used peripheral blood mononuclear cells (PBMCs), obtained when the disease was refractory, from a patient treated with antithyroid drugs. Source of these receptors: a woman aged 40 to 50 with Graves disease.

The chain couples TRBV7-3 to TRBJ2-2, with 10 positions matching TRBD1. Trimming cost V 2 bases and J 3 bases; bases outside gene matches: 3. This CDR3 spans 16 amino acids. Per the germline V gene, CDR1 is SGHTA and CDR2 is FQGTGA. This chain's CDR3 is CASSLWGQGYTGELFF. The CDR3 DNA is TGTGCCAGCAGCTTATGGGGACAGGGGTACACCGGGGAGCTGTTTTTT. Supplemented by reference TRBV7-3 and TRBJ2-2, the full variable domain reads GAGVSQTPSNKVTEKGKYVELRCDPISGHTALYWYRQSLGQGPEFLIYFQGTGAADDSGLPNDRFFAVRPEGSVSTLKIQRTERGDSAVYLCASSLWGQGYTGELFFGEGSRLTVL.

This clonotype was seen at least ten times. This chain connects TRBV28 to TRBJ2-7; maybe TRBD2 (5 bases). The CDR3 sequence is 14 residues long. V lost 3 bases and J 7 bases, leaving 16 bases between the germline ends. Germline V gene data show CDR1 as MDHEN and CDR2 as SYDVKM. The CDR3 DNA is TGTGCCAGCAGTTTGGGTAGAGGGTCGGTGGAGCAGTACTTC. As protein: CASSLGRGSVEQYF.

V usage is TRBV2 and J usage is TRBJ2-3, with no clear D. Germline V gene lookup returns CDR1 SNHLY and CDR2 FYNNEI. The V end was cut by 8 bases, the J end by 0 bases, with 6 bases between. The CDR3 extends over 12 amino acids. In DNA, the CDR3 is TGTGCCAGCGCACAGAGCACAGATACGCAGTATTTT. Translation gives CASAQSTDTQYF.

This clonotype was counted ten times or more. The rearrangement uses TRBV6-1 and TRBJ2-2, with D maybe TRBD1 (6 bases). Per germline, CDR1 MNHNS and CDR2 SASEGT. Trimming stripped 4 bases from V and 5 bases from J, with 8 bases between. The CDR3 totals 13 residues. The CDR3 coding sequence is TGTGCCAGCAGTGCCACAGGGACCGGGGAGCTGTTTTTT. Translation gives CASSATGTGELFF.